This is a list of T cell receptor beta chains from one sample in a study of chemoradiotherapy in HPV16-positive cancers. Sequenced by immunoSEQ multiplex PCR; TCRdb stores in-frame clones only, minus some. The sample has around 12,000 clones, 75% to 90% seen once. The source was blood, collected from a patient who underwent chemoradiotherapy. These receptors originate from a human donor with HPV-associated anogenital cancer. Both conserved end residues are part of each CDR3. The order of the fields is V gene, J gene, D gene, clone size, CDR3 protein, CDR3 DNA. D genes are given only for firm matches. Clone size, where shown, is once, few, many, or a class for clones that have expanded.

V: TRBV4-1
J: TRBJ1-4
D: NA
size: NA
CDR3: CASREISGGKLFF
DNA: TGCGCCAGTCGGGAGATCAGCGGTGGAAAACTGTTTTTT

V: TRBV6-5
J: TRBJ2-5
D: NA
size: NA
CDR3: CASSRLGTQYF
DNA: TGTGCCAGCAGCCGCCTCGGGACCCAGTACTTC

V: TRBV15
J: TRBJ2-2
D: TRBD1
size: few
CDR3: CATSRDLGQGTGELFF
DNA: TGTGCCACCAGCAGAGATTTAGGACAGGGGACCGGGGAGCTGTTTTTT

V: TRBV13
J: TRBJ2-3
D: TRBD2
size: NA
CDR3: CASSNPRLAGHTDTQYF
DNA: TGTGCCAGCAGCAACCCTAGACTAGCGGGACACACAGATACGCAGTATTTT

V: TRBV7-2
J: TRBJ1-6
D: TRBD1
size: NA
CDR3: CASSKGQGYNSPLHF
DNA: TGTGCCAGCAGCAAAGGACAGGGCTATAATTCACCCCTCCACTTT

V: TRBV2
J: TRBJ2-1
D: NA
size: NA
CDR3: CASSDLGLPVYNEQFF
DNA: TGTGCCAGCAGTGACCTAGGGCTCCCCGTCTACAATGAGCAGTTCTTC

V: TRBV5-1
J: TRBJ2-7
D: TRBD1
size: NA
CDR3: CASSRQGQSSYEQYF
DNA: TGCGCCAGCAGCAGACAGGGACAGAGCTCCTACGAGCAGTACTTC

V: TRBV4-3
J: TRBJ1-4
D: NA
size: NA
CDR3: CASSQQSTPGWEKLFF
DNA: TGCGCCAGCAGCCAACAATCGACCCCCGGTTGGGAAAAACTGTTTTTT

V: TRBV11-3
J: TRBJ2-1
D: TRBD2
size: NA
CDR3: CASSLGTTSYNEQFF
DNA: TGTGCCAGCAGCTTGGGGACTACCTCCTACAATGAGCAGTTCTTC

V: TRBV7-9
J: TRBJ2-7
D: NA
size: once
CDR3: CASSLVWTPSYEQYF
DNA: TGTGCCAGCAGCTTAGTTTGGACCCCCTCCTACGAGCAGTACTTC

V: TRBV27
J: TRBJ2-6
D: TRBD1
size: NA
CDR3: CASSLTGGTGANVLTF
DNA: TGTGCCAGCAGTTTGACAGGGGGGACTGGGGCCAACGTCCTGACTTTC

V: TRBV7-9
J: TRBJ2-1
D: NA
size: NA
CDR3: CASSEGLTSNEQFF
DNA: TGTGCCAGCAGCGAGGGACTGACCTCCAATGAGCAGTTCTTC

V: TRBV28
J: TRBJ2-3
D: NA
size: NA
CDR3: CASSFGSHTQYF
DNA: TGTGCCAGCAGTTTTGGTTCGCATACGCAGTATTTT

V: TRBV5-1
J: TRBJ2-2
D: TRBD2
size: NA
CDR3: CASNSGGAMAGELFF
DNA: TGCGCCAGCAATAGCGGGGGGGCCATGGCCGGGGAGCTGTTTTTT

V: TRBV7-9
J: TRBJ2-1
D: NA
size: NA
CDR3: CASSLGGWADAYNEQFF
DNA: TGTGCCAGCAGCCTGGGGGGTTGGGCAGACGCCTACAATGAGCAGTTCTTC

V: TRBV2
J: TRBJ2-3
D: NA
size: NA
CDR3: CASSGSRGAVADTQYF
DNA: TGTGCCAGCAGTGGGTCCCGGGGGGCAGTCGCAGATACGCAGTATTTT

V: TRBV7-2
J: TRBJ2-2
D: NA
size: few
CDR3: CASSLPMGGGGTGELFF
DNA: TGTGCCAGCAGCCTACCGATGGGGGGGGGCGGGACCGGGGAGCTGTTTTTT

V: TRBV4-2
J: TRBJ2-7
D: TRBD2
size: NA
CDR3: CASSPFYTSGMGQQYF
DNA: TGTGCCAGCAGCCCTTTTTATACTAGCGGGATGGGGCAGCAGTACTTC

V: TRBV7-3
J: TRBJ2-2
D: NA
size: NA
CDR3: CASSPVLNQNTGELFF
DNA: TGTGCCAGCAGCCCAGTGCTAAACCAGAACACCGGGGAGCTGTTTTTT

V: TRBV7-9
J: TRBJ1-5
D: NA
size: NA
CDR3: CASSPDTGNFQPQHF
DNA: TGTGCCAGCAGCCCAGACACAGGTAACTTCCAGCCCCAGCATTTT

V: TRBV6-4
J: TRBJ1-5
D: NA
size: once
CDR3: CASSEWGGDSNQPQHF
DNA: TGTGCCAGCAGTGAATGGGGGGGGGATAGCAATCAGCCCCAGCATTTT

V: TRBV27
J: TRBJ1-1
D: NA
size: once
CDR3: CASSLNYRAEAFF
DNA: TGTGCCAGCAGTTTAAATTATCGGGCTGAAGCTTTCTTT

V: TRBV7-2
J: TRBJ1-3
D: NA
size: NA
CDR3: CASSLVRAGNTIYF
DNA: TGTGCCAGCAGCTTAGTGAGGGCCGGAAACACCATATATTTT

V: TRBV6-4
J: TRBJ2-3
D: TRBD2
size: NA
CDR3: CASSDGTSGTDTQYF
DNA: TGTGCCAGCAGTGACGGGACTAGCGGCACAGATACGCAGTATTTT

V: TRBV7-2
J: TRBJ2-7
D: NA
size: NA
CDR3: CASSPPASDEQYF
DNA: TGTGCCAGCAGCCCCCCTGCGAGTGACGAGCAGTACTTC

V: TRBV4-2
J: TRBJ2-1
D: TRBD2
size: once
CDR3: CASSQVGGGDYNEQFF
DNA: TGTGCCAGCAGCCAAGTCGGCGGGGGGGATTACAATGAGCAGTTCTTC

V: TRBV6-5
J: TRBJ2-1
D: TRBD1
size: NA
CDR3: CASSHRTGGVDEQFF
DNA: TGTGCCAGCAGTCACAGGACAGGGGGGGTGGATGAGCAGTTCTTC

V: TRBV18
J: TRBJ2-5
D: NA
size: few
CDR3: CASSPGQETQYF
DNA: TGTGCCAGCTCACCGGGCCAAGAGACCCAGTACTTC

V: TRBV7-6
J: TRBJ2-3
D: NA
size: NA
CDR3: CASGLRSTDTQYF
DNA: TGTGCCAGCGGTCTCCGGAGCACAGATACGCAGTATTTT

V: TRBV6-1
J: TRBJ2-3
D: TRBD2
size: NA
CDR3: CASSEVAGSTDTQYF
DNA: TGTGCCAGCAGTGAAGTAGCGGGGAGCACAGATACGCAGTATTTT

V: TRBV27
J: TRBJ2-7
D: NA
size: NA
CDR3: CASSLRLDGYEQYF
DNA: TGTGCCAGCAGTTTGAGACTAGATGGGTACGAGCAGTACTTC

V: TRBV19
J: TRBJ1-1
D: TRBD1
size: NA
CDR3: CASSPDRGTEAFF
DNA: TGTGCCAGTAGTCCTGACAGGGGCACTGAAGCTTTCTTT

V: TRBV19
J: TRBJ2-1
D: TRBD1
size: NA
CDR3: CASRTLGTAHNEQFF
DNA: TGTGCCAGTAGAACCCTTGGGACAGCCCACAATGAGCAGTTCTTC

V: TRBV5-1
J: TRBJ1-1
D: NA
size: once
CDR3: CASSSTGPVMAEAFF
DNA: TGCGCCAGCAGCTCAACCGGGCCCGTAATGGCTGAAGCTTTCTTT

V: TRBV5-1
J: TRBJ2-1
D: TRBD2
size: NA
CDR3: CASSLTSGHSNEQFF
DNA: TGCGCCAGCAGCTTGACTAGCGGCCACTCCAATGAGCAGTTCTTC

V: TRBV7-3
J: TRBJ2-1
D: NA
size: NA
CDR3: CASSTDSMSSLRQFF
DNA: TGTGCCAGCAGCACAGACAGTATGTCTTCGTTGAGGCAGTTCTTC

V: TRBV27
J: TRBJ2-7
D: NA
size: NA
CDR3: CAASGAHYEQYF
DNA: TGTGCGGCATCGGGAGCCCACTACGAGCAGTACTTC

V: TRBV5-1
J: TRBJ1-4
D: NA
size: NA
CDR3: CASSPGTLYEKLFF
DNA: TGCGCCAGCAGCCCCGGGACCCTGTACGAAAAACTGTTTTTT

V: TRBV19
J: TRBJ2-6
D: NA
size: NA
CDR3: CASGQSGAGANVLTF
DNA: TGTGCCAGTGGGCAGTCAGGGGCTGGGGCCAACGTCCTGACTTTC

V: TRBV7-9
J: TRBJ1-5
D: NA
size: NA
CDR3: CASSLEGFSNQPQHF
DNA: TGTGCCAGCAGCTTAGAGGGTTTTAGCAATCAGCCCCAGCATTTT

V: TRBV7-2
J: TRBJ1-3
D: NA
size: NA
CDR3: CASSSAPGHLSGNTIYF
DNA: TGTGCCAGCAGCTCCGCACCGGGACATCTCTCTGGAAACACCATATATTTT

V: TRBV5-4
J: TRBJ2-1
D: NA
size: NA
CDR3: CASSLGNNEQFF
DNA: TGTGCCAGCAGCTTGGGAAACAATGAGCAGTTCTTC

V: TRBV15
J: TRBJ1-4
D: TRBD1
size: once
CDR3: CATSWYTGGNEKLFF
DNA: TGTGCCACCAGCTGGTATACAGGGGGGAATGAAAAACTGTTTTTT

V: TRBV5-5
J: TRBJ1-3
D: NA
size: NA
CDR3: CASSLMAARTGNTIYF
DNA: TGTGCCAGCAGCTTGATGGCAGCGAGAACTGGAAACACCATATATTTT

V: TRBV7-8
J: TRBJ2-4
D: NA
size: NA
CDR3: CATSPGAGYKLYF
DNA: TGTGCCACCTCCCCAGGGGCAGGGTACAAGCTATACTTC

V: TRBV7-6
J: TRBJ2-3
D: TRBD2
size: NA
CDR3: CASSLLAGGTSTDTQYF
DNA: TGTGCCAGCAGCTTACTGGCGGGAGGGACTAGCACAGATACGCAGTATTTT

V: TRBV5-4
J: TRBJ2-3
D: TRBD1
size: NA
CDR3: CASRNGTGSTDTQYF
DNA: TGTGCCAGCAGAAACGGGACAGGGAGCACAGATACGCAGTATTTT

V: TRBV7-3
J: TRBJ2-3
D: TRBD2
size: NA
CDR3: CASSSGLAGHTDTQYF
DNA: TGTGCCAGCAGCTCGGGACTAGCGGGACACACAGATACGCAGTATTTT

V: TRBV28
J: TRBJ1-2
D: NA
size: NA
CDR3: CASETRTDLGYTF
DNA: TGTGCCAGCGAAACTCGGACCGATCTTGGCTACACCTTC

V: TRBV9
J: TRBJ2-7
D: TRBD1
size: once
CDR3: CASSVSRDRSSYEQYF
DNA: TGTGCCAGCAGCGTCTCCCGGGACAGGAGCTCCTACGAGCAGTACTTC

V: TRBV15
J: TRBJ1-5
D: NA
size: NA
CDR3: CATSRDLRGDQPQHF
DNA: TGTGCCACCAGCAGAGATCTTCGGGGAGATCAGCCCCAGCATTTT

V: TRBV7-9
J: TRBJ2-1
D: TRBD1
size: NA
CDR3: CASSLSQGVYNEQFF
DNA: TGTGCCAGCAGCTTGTCTCAGGGGGTTTACAATGAGCAGTTCTTC

V: TRBV19
J: TRBJ2-1
D: NA
size: NA
CDR3: CASTGGYYEQFF
DNA: TGTGCCAGTACGGGGGGCTACTATGAGCAGTTCTTC

V: TRBV18
J: TRBJ1-1
D: TRBD1
size: NA
CDR3: CASSQGEHTEAFF
DNA: TGTGCCAGCTCGCAGGGGGAACACACTGAAGCTTTCTTT